These T cell receptor beta chains were read from a single sample in a study of technical replicates of blood from several donors. Some clones are missing from TCRdb's copy, which holds only in-frame ones; the method was immunoSEQ multiplex PCR. The profile shows 62,000 or so clones, 70% to 90% of them singletons. Material: PBMCs. These receptors were obtained from a human donor in good health. Some clones in this sample may be carry-over from other donors' samples. The conserved cysteine and the conserved F or W are not part of the CDR3 here.

v_gene: TRBV10-1; CDR3aa: ASSECGQIYTDTQY
v_gene: TRBV11-1; CDR3aa: ASSLSGRTEAF
v_gene: TRBV11-2; CDR3aa: ASSPRDRGLSGYT
v_gene: TRBV19; CDR3aa: ASSIVRTGGLPQH
v_gene: TRBV6-4; CDR3aa: ASSPEPQESSYNEQF
v_gene: TRBV6-5; CDR3aa: ASSYSIPVTYEQY
v_gene: TRBV5-1; CDR3aa: ASSASGDNTGELF
v_gene: TRBV15; CDR3aa: ATSRGEAYGYT
v_gene: TRBV19; CDR3aa: ASSITGQPMNTEAF
v_gene: TRBV4-3; CDR3aa: ASSQRGLREFNEQF
v_gene: TRBV9; CDR3aa: ASSGGRGLADWYQETQY
v_gene: TRBV5-1; CDR3aa: ASSYRTGSTDTQY
v_gene: TRBV4-3; CDR3aa: ASSQESAPTTGELF
v_gene: TRBV10-3; CDR3aa: AISVGTGGTEAF
v_gene: TRBV5-1; CDR3aa: ASTRTSGSYEQY